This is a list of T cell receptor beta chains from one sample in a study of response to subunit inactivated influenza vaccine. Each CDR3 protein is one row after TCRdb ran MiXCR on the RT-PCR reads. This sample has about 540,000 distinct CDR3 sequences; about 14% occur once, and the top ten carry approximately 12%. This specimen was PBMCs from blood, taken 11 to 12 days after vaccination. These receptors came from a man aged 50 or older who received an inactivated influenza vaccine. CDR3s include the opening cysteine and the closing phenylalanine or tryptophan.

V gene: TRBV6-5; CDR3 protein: CASSYSGRWTEAFF
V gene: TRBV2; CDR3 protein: CASSEMGGFFGQLFF
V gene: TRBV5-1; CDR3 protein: CASSLVDGGVYEQYF
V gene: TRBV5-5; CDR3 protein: CASSLLSGADIQYF
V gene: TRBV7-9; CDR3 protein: CASSLPSGAQETQYF
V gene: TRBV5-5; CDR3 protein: CASSLVRGAVGQETQYF
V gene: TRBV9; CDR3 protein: CASSVSPEQPQHF
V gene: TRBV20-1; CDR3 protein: CSAPSGETDTQYF
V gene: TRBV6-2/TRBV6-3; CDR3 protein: CASSYSPPGQGISQVYEQYF
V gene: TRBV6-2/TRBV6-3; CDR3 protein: CASTVPGLYGYTF
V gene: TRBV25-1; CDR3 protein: CASSAPEIRGSNEQFF
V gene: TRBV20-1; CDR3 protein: CSAQETSYYYNEQFF
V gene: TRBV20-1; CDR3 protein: CSARGNSNQPQHF
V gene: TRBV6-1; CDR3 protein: CASSGLTPNYGYTF
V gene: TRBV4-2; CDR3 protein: CASSQEVGLEQYF
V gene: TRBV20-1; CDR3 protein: CSARYRDSYEQYF
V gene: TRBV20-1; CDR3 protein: CSARAWDRGHEQYF
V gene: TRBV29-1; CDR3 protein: CSVEETSVGEQFF
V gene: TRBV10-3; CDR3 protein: CAISESNRPTEAFF
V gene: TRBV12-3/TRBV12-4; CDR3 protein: CASSLLLRAEKLFF
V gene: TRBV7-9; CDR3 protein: CASSSLGLADPVYEQYF
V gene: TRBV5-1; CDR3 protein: CASSWGLAGATSTDTQYF
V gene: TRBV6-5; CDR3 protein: CASSYSSGRRDTGELFF
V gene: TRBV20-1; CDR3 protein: CSARSEVAHSPLHF
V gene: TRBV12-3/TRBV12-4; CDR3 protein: CASSPGTPNEQFF
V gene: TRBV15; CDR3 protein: CATSRKGTGGSGANVLTF
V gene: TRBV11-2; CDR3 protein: CASSSDGTSGSRWGYEQYF
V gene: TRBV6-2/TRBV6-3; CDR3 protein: CASSNSGYSYEQYF
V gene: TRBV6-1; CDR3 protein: CASSKHRGGALGGELFF
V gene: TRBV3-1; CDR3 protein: CASSQVLTGGRNEQFF
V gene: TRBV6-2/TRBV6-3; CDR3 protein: CASSYSPVLNSPLHF
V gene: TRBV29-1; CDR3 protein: CSVEMGGTEQYF
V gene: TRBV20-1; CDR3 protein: CSAESTDTQYF
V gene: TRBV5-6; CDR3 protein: CASGGFRGSETQYF
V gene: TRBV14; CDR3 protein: CASSQTSGTGSGYTF
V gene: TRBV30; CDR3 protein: CAWSGSYEQYF
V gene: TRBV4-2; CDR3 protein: CASSPTGQTYEQYF
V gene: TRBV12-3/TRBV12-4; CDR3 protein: CASSLSQGLGLTGELFF
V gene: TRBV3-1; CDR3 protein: CASTDKTGGVQFF
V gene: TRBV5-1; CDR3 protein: CASSLDGAPGYGYTF